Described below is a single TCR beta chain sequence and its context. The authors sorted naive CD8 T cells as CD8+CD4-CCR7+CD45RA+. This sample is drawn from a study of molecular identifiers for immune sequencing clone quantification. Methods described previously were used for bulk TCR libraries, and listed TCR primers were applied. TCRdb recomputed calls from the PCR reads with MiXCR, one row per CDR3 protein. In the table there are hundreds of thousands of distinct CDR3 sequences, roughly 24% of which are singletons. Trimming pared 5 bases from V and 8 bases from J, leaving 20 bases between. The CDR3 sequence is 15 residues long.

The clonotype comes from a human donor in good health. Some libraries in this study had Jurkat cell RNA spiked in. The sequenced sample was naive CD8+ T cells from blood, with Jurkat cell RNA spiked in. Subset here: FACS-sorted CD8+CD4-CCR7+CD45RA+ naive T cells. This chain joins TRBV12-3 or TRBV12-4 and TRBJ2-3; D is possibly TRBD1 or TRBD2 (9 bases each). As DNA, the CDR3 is TGTGCCAGCAGTGCGGGGGGGACAGGGTCAGGTACGCAGTATTTT. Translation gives CASSAGGTGSGTQYF.